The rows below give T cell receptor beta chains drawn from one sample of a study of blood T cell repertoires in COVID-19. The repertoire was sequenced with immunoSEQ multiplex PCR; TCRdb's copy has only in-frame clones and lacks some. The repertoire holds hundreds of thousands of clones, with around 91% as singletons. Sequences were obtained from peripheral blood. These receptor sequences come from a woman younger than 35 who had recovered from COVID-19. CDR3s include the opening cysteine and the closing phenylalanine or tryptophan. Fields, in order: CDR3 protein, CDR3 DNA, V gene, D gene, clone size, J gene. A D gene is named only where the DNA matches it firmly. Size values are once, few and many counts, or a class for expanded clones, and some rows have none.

CDR3 protein: CASCLAGTDTQYF
CDR3 DNA: TGTGCTAGTTGCCTAGCGGGCACAGATACGCAGTATTTT
V gene: TRBV12-5
D gene: TRBD2
clone size: -
J gene: TRBJ2-3

CDR3 protein: CASSGVRTGDLGYTF
CDR3 DNA: TGTGCCAGCAGCGGGGTCCGGACAGGGGACCTTGGCTACACCTTC
V gene: TRBV9
D gene: TRBD1
clone size: -
J gene: TRBJ1-2

CDR3 protein: CASNPDARSGGYNEQFF
CDR3 DNA: TGTGCCAGCAACCCGGACGCACGTAGCGGGGGCTACAATGAGCAGTTCTTC
V gene: TRBV11-2
D gene: TRBD2
clone size: once
J gene: TRBJ2-1

CDR3 protein: CASSRGYSNQPQHF
CDR3 DNA: TGTGCCAGCAGCAGGGGGTATAGCAATCAGCCCCAGCATTTT
V gene: TRBV7-2
D gene: -
clone size: -
J gene: TRBJ1-5

CDR3 protein: CASTIKNRVYTF
CDR3 DNA: TGTGCCAGCACCATCAAAAACAGGGTTTACACCTTC
V gene: TRBV6-5
D gene: -
clone size: -
J gene: TRBJ1-2

CDR3 protein: CASSLLEGTPGNTIYF
CDR3 DNA: TGTGCCAGCAGCTTACTGGAGGGAACCCCTGGAAACACCATATATTTT
V gene: TRBV7-8
D gene: -
clone size: once
J gene: TRBJ1-3

CDR3 protein: CASSLYRGRAGELFF
CDR3 DNA: TGTGCCAGCAGTTTATATAGGGGCAGGGCCGGGGAGCTGTTTTTT
V gene: TRBV27
D gene: -
clone size: once
J gene: TRBJ2-2

CDR3 protein: CASSLVGSPNTGELFF
CDR3 DNA: TGTGCCAGCAGCTTAGTTGGCAGTCCGAACACCGGGGAGCTGTTTTTT
V gene: TRBV7-2
D gene: -
clone size: -
J gene: TRBJ2-2

CDR3 protein: CASSLIGAGTSTDTQYF
CDR3 DNA: TGTGCCAGCAGTTTGATAGGAGCGGGGACTAGCACAGATACGCAGTATTTT
V gene: TRBV27
D gene: TRBD2
clone size: -
J gene: TRBJ2-3

CDR3 protein: CASSRLAGNQNEQFF
CDR3 DNA: TGTGCCAGCAGTCGACTAGCGGGAAATCAAAATGAGCAGTTCTTC
V gene: TRBV7-9
D gene: TRBD2
clone size: -
J gene: TRBJ2-1

CDR3 protein: CATSRHIDRTTGYGYTF
CDR3 DNA: TGTGCCACCAGCAGGCATATAGACAGGACCACCGGCTATGGCTACACCTTC
V gene: TRBV15
D gene: -
clone size: -
J gene: TRBJ1-2

CDR3 protein: CASSLRTTYPDTQYF
CDR3 DNA: TGTGCCAGCAGCTTGAGGACTACTTACCCAGATACGCAGTATTTT
V gene: TRBV5-8
D gene: -
clone size: -
J gene: TRBJ2-3

CDR3 protein: CASSQGFRDRDSNYGYTF
CDR3 DNA: TGTGCCAGCAGCCAAGGATTCCGGGACAGGGATTCTAACTATGGCTACACCTTC
V gene: TRBV3-1/TRBV3-2
D gene: TRBD1
clone size: -
J gene: TRBJ1-2

CDR3 protein: CSVDLRGQGNYGYTF
CDR3 DNA: TGCAGCGTTGATCTACGAGGGCAGGGGAACTATGGCTACACCTTC
V gene: TRBV29-1
D gene: -
clone size: -
J gene: TRBJ1-2

CDR3 protein: CASSSRLAGPSQETQYF
CDR3 DNA: TGTGCCAGCAGCTCCCGTTTAGCGGGACCAAGCCAAGAGACCCAGTACTTC
V gene: TRBV7-9
D gene: TRBD2
clone size: -
J gene: TRBJ2-5

CDR3 protein: CASSLDPGGAFF
CDR3 DNA: TGTGCCAGCAGCTTAGACCCGGGTGGCGCTTTCTTT
V gene: TRBV11-3
D gene: -
clone size: -
J gene: TRBJ1-1

CDR3 protein: CASSVAGGMNTGELFF
CDR3 DNA: TGTGCCAGCAGTGTGGCAGGGGGGATGAACACCGGGGAGCTGTTTTTT
V gene: TRBV6-4
D gene: -
clone size: -
J gene: TRBJ2-2

CDR3 protein: CASSSLYGTGRNGELFF
CDR3 DNA: TGTGCCAGCAGCTCTCTTTACGGGACAGGGAGGAACGGGGAGCTGTTTTTT
V gene: TRBV7-9
D gene: TRBD1
clone size: -
J gene: TRBJ2-2

CDR3 protein: CASRQGPQANYGYTF
CDR3 DNA: TGTGCCAGCAGACAGGGACCGCAAGCTAACTATGGCTACACCTTC
V gene: TRBV5-6
D gene: -
clone size: -
J gene: TRBJ1-2

CDR3 protein: CAFRWRSSYNEQFF
CDR3 DNA: TGCGCCTTCCGATGGCGGAGCTCCTACAATGAGCAGTTCTTC
V gene: TRBV4-1
D gene: -
clone size: -
J gene: TRBJ2-1

CDR3 protein: CASSYRGLAEETDTQYF
CDR3 DNA: TGTGCCAGCAGCTACAGGGGACTAGCGGAGGAGACAGATACGCAGTATTTT
V gene: TRBV7-9
D gene: TRBD2
clone size: -
J gene: TRBJ2-3

CDR3 protein: CASSVGTGSFNTIYF
CDR3 DNA: TGTGCCAGCAGCGTAGGGACAGGGAGTTTCAACACCATATATTTT
V gene: TRBV9
D gene: TRBD1
clone size: -
J gene: TRBJ1-3

CDR3 protein: CASSSMNGAGETQYF
CDR3 DNA: TGTGCCAGCAGCTCGATGAATGGGGCAGGAGAGACCCAGTACTTC
V gene: TRBV11-2
D gene: -
clone size: -
J gene: TRBJ2-5

CDR3 protein: CASSEVQGATEAFF
CDR3 DNA: TGTGCCAGCAGTGAAGTACAGGGAGCGACTGAAGCTTTCTTT
V gene: TRBV2
D gene: -
clone size: -
J gene: TRBJ1-1

CDR3 protein: CSARVVDTQYF
CDR3 DNA: TGCAGTGCTAGAGTAGTTGATACGCAGTATTTT
V gene: TRBV20-1
D gene: -
clone size: -
J gene: TRBJ2-3

CDR3 protein: CASSQEGPLPIYGYTF
CDR3 DNA: TGCGCCAGCAGCCAAGAGGGCCCCCTTCCTATCTATGGCTACACCTTC
V gene: TRBV4-3
D gene: -
clone size: -
J gene: TRBJ1-2

CDR3 protein: CASSKGWRQSSYNEQFF
CDR3 DNA: TGTGCCAGCAGCAAAGGTTGGAGGCAGAGCTCCTACAATGAGCAGTTCTTC
V gene: TRBV21-1
D gene: -
clone size: -
J gene: TRBJ2-1

CDR3 protein: CASSLATRRGYETQYF
CDR3 DNA: TGTGCCAGCAGCTTAGCGACGCGGAGGGGATACGAGACCCAGTACTTC
V gene: TRBV7-2
D gene: -
clone size: -
J gene: TRBJ2-5

CDR3 protein: CASSMSFGPNEQFF
CDR3 DNA: TGTGCCAGTAGTATGAGCTTCGGTCCCAATGAGCAGTTCTTC
V gene: TRBV19
D gene: -
clone size: -
J gene: TRBJ2-1

CDR3 protein: CAIRGTSRNTEAFF
CDR3 DNA: TGTGCCATCAGGGGCACTTCCCGGAACACTGAAGCTTTCTTT
V gene: TRBV10-3
D gene: -
clone size: -
J gene: TRBJ1-1

CDR3 protein: CASSQNRLANTGELFF
CDR3 DNA: TGTGCCAGCAGCCAAAATCGGCTAGCGAACACCGGGGAGCTGTTTTTT
V gene: TRBV11-3
D gene: -
clone size: -
J gene: TRBJ2-2

CDR3 protein: CASSATAGGGYTF
CDR3 DNA: TGCGCCAGCAGTGCTACGGCGGGTGGTGGCTACACCTTC
V gene: TRBV10-1
D gene: -
clone size: once
J gene: TRBJ1-2

CDR3 protein: CASSLPTENTEAFF
CDR3 DNA: TGTGCCAGTAGCCTCCCGACAGAGAACACTGAAGCTTTCTTT
V gene: TRBV19
D gene: -
clone size: -
J gene: TRBJ1-1

CDR3 protein: CASSPGVRGHGETQYF
CDR3 DNA: TGTGCCAGCAGTCCAGGAGTCAGGGGGCATGGGGAGACCCAGTACTTC
V gene: TRBV27
D gene: TRBD1
clone size: -
J gene: TRBJ2-5

CDR3 protein: CAWSVQGVDTQYF
CDR3 DNA: TGTGCCTGGAGTGTACAGGGAGTAGATACGCAGTATTTT
V gene: TRBV30
D gene: -
clone size: -
J gene: TRBJ2-3

CDR3 protein: CASSLAGPGGPGANVLTF
CDR3 DNA: TGTGCCAGCAGCTTAGCGGGCCCCGGAGGTCCCGGGGCCAACGTCCTGACTTTC
V gene: TRBV11-3
D gene: -
clone size: -
J gene: TRBJ2-6

CDR3 protein: CASSPWTGGETQYF
CDR3 DNA: TGCGCCAGCAGCCCGTGGACAGGGGGAGAGACCCAGTACTTC
V gene: TRBV5-1
D gene: TRBD1
clone size: -
J gene: TRBJ2-5

CDR3 protein: CASSWGTGEGQPQHF
CDR3 DNA: TGCGCCAGCAGCTGGGGAACAGGGGAAGGTCAGCCCCAGCATTTT
V gene: TRBV5-1
D gene: TRBD1
clone size: -
J gene: TRBJ1-5

CDR3 protein: CASSFGLAGAIEATEQFF
CDR3 DNA: TGTGCCAGCAGCTTTGGACTAGCGGGAGCCATAGAGGCCACAGAGCAGTTCTTC
V gene: TRBV11-3
D gene: TRBD2
clone size: -
J gene: TRBJ2-1

CDR3 protein: CATSRGSSETQYF
CDR3 DNA: TGTGCCACCAGCAGAGGTAGTTCCGAGACCCAGTACTTC
V gene: TRBV15
D gene: -
clone size: -
J gene: TRBJ2-5

CDR3 protein: CSVSVRRGNNEQFF
CDR3 DNA: TGCAGCGTTTCTGTGAGGCGGGGCAACAATGAGCAGTTCTTC
V gene: TRBV29-1
D gene: -
clone size: -
J gene: TRBJ2-1

CDR3 protein: CASSPRTGGNYGYTF
CDR3 DNA: TGTGCCAGCAGTCCCCGGACAGGGGGAAACTATGGCTACACCTTC
V gene: TRBV6-4
D gene: TRBD1
clone size: -
J gene: TRBJ1-2

CDR3 protein: CATSSYSPPWTSGSSYTGELFF
CDR3 DNA: TGTGCCACCAGCAGCTACTCTCCCCCTTGGACTAGCGGGAGTTCGTACACCGGGGAGCTGTTTTTT
V gene: TRBV15
D gene: TRBD2
clone size: -
J gene: TRBJ2-2